Following are 16 T cell receptor beta chains from one sample sequenced in a study of T cells after yellow fever vaccination. MiXCR, applied by TCRdb to the 5' RACE reads, yields one record per CDR3 protein. The sample has some 240,000 distinct CDR3 sequences, approximately 3.8% seen once. Material: PBMCs, obtained 15 days after the yellow fever booster vaccination. These receptors were obtained from a man between 18 and 29 years old who received the YFV17D yellow fever vaccine.

This clonotype occurred many times. V and J are TRBV7-2 and TRBJ2-7; a possible D gene is TRBD2 (6 bases). V dropped 5 bases and J dropped 4 bases, with 12 bases sitting between them. Germline assignment: CDR1 SGHTA and CDR2 FQGNSA. The CDR3 is made up of 13 amino acids. The CDR3 here is CASSPNSGYEQYF. The CDR3 coding sequence is TGTGCCAGCAGCCCTAATAGCGGTTACGAGCAGTACTTC. Full variable domain (remainder filled in from reference TRBV7-2 and TRBJ2-7): GAGVSQSPSNKVTEKGKDVELRCDPISGHTALYWYRQSLGQGLEFLIYFQGNSAPDKSGLPSDRFSAERTGGSVSTLTIQRTQQEDSAVYLCASSPNSGYEQYFGPGTRLTVT.

The count of this clonotype is one. A much more abundant neighbour one base away suggests this may be a read error. The chain recombines TRBV24-1 with TRBJ2-3; 9 bases line up with TRBD2. This CDR3 is 14 amino acids long. The V and J ends lost 2 bases and 14 bases, in that order; junction bases with no gene match: 10. Germline loops: CDR1 KGHDR, CDR2 SFDVKD. CDR3 nucleotide sequence: TGTGCCACCAGTGATTCGGCTAGCGGGGAGACTCCGTATTTT. Protein product: CATSDSASGETPYF.

In this sample, this clonotype turned up many times. The J gene is TRBJ2-1, the V gene TRBV3-1; D is undetermined. Germline CDR1 reads LGHDT; CDR2 reads YNNKEL (reference sequence). The length of the CDR3 is 12 residues. V was cut by 1 base and J by 6 bases, with 4 bases left in between. This CDR3 is CASSQGVNEQFF. DNA of the CDR3: TGTGCCAGCAGCCAAGGTGTCAATGAGCAGTTCTTC.

At least ten counts were recorded for this clonotype. The chain uses TRBV6-2 or TRBV6-3 and TRBJ1-1; D is undetermined. Looked up from germline, CDR1 is MNHEY and CDR2 is SVGEGT. The CDR3 covers 13 residues. Trimming cost V 3 bases and J 1 base, with 6 bases left between them. CDR3 DNA sequence: TGTGCCAGCAGTTATTGGGCGAACACTGAAGCTTTCTTT. It translates to CASSYWANTEAFF.

The table lists this clonotype with many counts. This chain joins TRBV5-1 and TRBJ2-1; D remains unclear. The CDR3 loop spans 13 amino acids. Trimming removed 4 bases from V and 7 bases from J, with 12 bases in between. Per the germline V gene, CDR1 is SGHRS and CDR2 is YFSETQ. DNA of the CDR3: TGCGCCAGCAGCCCAGAACTGGGAAATGAGCAGTTCTTC. Translated, it gives CASSPELGNEQFF.

In this sample, this clonotype turned up many times. This chain links TRBV5-1 with TRBJ2-6; D may be TRBD2 (6 bases). The CDR3 covers 15 residues. The V and J ends lost 7 bases and 0 bases respectively, with 11 bases between them. CDR1 is SGHRS and CDR2 is YFSETQ in the germline V gene. The CDR3 DNA sequence: TGCGCCAGCCGCGCGGGGAACTCTGGGGCCAACGTCCTGACTTTC. Protein: CASRAGNSGANVLTF.

This clonotype was observed at least ten times. This chain connects TRBV20-1 to TRBJ1-1; 8 bases line up with TRBD1. This CDR3 contains 14 residues. CDR1 is DFQATT and CDR2 is SNEGSKA in the germline V gene (reference sequence). V was pared by 5 bases and J by 0 bases, with 5 bases of the junction left unmatched. The CDR3 nucleotides read TGCAGTGCTCACAGGGGGGGAATGAACACTGAAGCTTTCTTT. Translated: CSAHRGGMNTEAFF.

Ten or more counts support this clonotype. V gene TRBV7-2 combines with J gene TRBJ1-2; no clear D gene. CDR1 and CDR2 from the germline V gene are SGHTA and FQGNSA. V was pared by 1 base and J by 7 bases, with 10 bases between. This CDR3 spans 13 amino acids. The CDR3 DNA reads TGTGCCAGCAGCTTAGAAGCTAATATTGGCTACACCTTC. Translated: CASSLEANIGYTF.

The sample holds many counts of this clonotype. V and J are TRBV5-1 and TRBJ1-1; 7 bases are shared with TRBD1. The CDR3 length is 13 residues. CDR1 is SGHRS and CDR2 is YFSETQ in the germline V gene. V was clipped by 5 bases and J by 4 bases; unmatched bases: 5. Here the CDR3 reads CASRRQGSTEAFF. CDR3 nucleotides: TGCGCCAGCAGGCGACAGGGAAGCACTGAAGCTTTCTTT.

This clonotype was counted at least ten times. The rearrangement links TRBV7-9 to TRBJ1-2, with 7 bases matching TRBD1. After removal of 5 bases from V and 7 bases from J, the junction contained 4 bases not matched to a gene. CDR3 length: 12 amino acids. The germline V gene has CDR1 SEHNR and CDR2 FQNEAQ (reference sequence). CDR3 amino acids: CASSPTGFGYTF. The DNA for the CDR3 is TGTGCCAGCAGCCCGACAGGGTTTGGCTACACCTTC.

This clonotype was seen at least ten times. This chain uses TRBV6-5 with TRBJ2-5; the D is unclear. Germline V lookup: CDR1 MNHEY, CDR2 SVGAGI. The CDR3 loop spans 12 amino acids. V was trimmed by 7 bases and J by 5 bases, leaving 11 bases between them. The DNA for the CDR3 is TGTGCCAGCAACCCACCTGGTGAGACCCAGTACTTC. This gives the protein CASNPPGETQYF.

In this sample, this clonotype turned up many times. V and J are TRBV20-1 and TRBJ2-1; a possible D gene is TRBD2 (6 bases). The CDR3 has 15 residues. Between the trimmed V and J ends, which lost 6 bases and 4 bases, there was a span of 19 bases. The germline gives CDR1 DFQATT, CDR2 SNEGSKA (reference sequence). The CDR3 DNA reads TGCAGTGCGAGGACTATGCGGGGTCAGTACAATGAGCAGTTCTTC. The encoded protein is CSARTMRGQYNEQFF.

Ten or more counts support this clonotype. The rearrangement uses TRBV29-1 and TRBJ1-1; possible D gene TRBD1, 5 bases. The V gene lost 7 bases and the J gene lost 4 bases, with 16 bases spanning the gap. The CDR3 consists of 13 residues. Germline V gene lookup returns CDR1 SQVTM and CDR2 ANQGSEA. CDR3 bases: TGCAGCGCTGGGAGGGCCGGGGGCACTGAAGCTTTCTTT. Translated, it gives CSAGRAGGTEAFF.

The chain carries TRBV19 and TRBJ1-1; perhaps TRBD1 as D (5 bases). The CDR3 sequence is 15 residues long. V lost 4 bases to trimming and J lost 1 base, with 13 bases between them. The V gene's germline CDR1 is LNHDA and CDR2 SQIVND (reference sequence). CDR3 coding DNA: TGTGCCAGTAGTAACCCTCTCGGGGGGAACACTGAAGCTTTCTTT. Its translation is CASSNPLGGNTEAFF.

This clonotype was counted at least ten times. The chain has TRBV7-3 and TRBJ2-2, with D hard to call. The germline V and J ends were trimmed by 5 bases and 4 bases, with 8 bases remaining between them. The CDR3 spans 13 residues. Germline CDR1 is SGHTA and CDR2 is FQGTGA. The CDR3 nucleotides are TGTGCCAGCAGCCCCCCGGGCACCGGGGAGCTGTTTTTT. Its protein product is CASSPPGTGELFF.

This clonotype came up many times. DNA of the CDR3: TGTGCCAGCTCTCGTACGGGGGACGCTAACTATGGCTACACCTTC. Amino acid sequence: CASSRTGDANYGYTF. The chain uses TRBV9 and TRBJ1-2; weak D call: TRBD1 (5 bases). The CDR3 length is 15 residues. The germline V and J ends were trimmed by 7 bases and 0 bases, with 16 bases remaining between them. Germline V gene sequence: CDR1 SGDLS, CDR2 YYNGEE.